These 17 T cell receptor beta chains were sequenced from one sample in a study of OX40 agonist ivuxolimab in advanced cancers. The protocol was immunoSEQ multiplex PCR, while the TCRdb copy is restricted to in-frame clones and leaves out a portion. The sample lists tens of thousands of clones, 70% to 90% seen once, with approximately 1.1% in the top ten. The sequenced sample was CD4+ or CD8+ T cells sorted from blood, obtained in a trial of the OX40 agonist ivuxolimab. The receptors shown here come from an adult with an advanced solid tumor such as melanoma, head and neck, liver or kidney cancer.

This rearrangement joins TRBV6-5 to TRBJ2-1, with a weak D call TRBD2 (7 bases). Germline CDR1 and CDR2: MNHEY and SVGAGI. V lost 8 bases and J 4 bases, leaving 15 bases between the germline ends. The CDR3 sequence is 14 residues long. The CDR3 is CASWEGGPYNEQFF. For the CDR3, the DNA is TGTGCCAGCTGGGAGGGGGGACCTTACAATGAGCAGTTCTTC.

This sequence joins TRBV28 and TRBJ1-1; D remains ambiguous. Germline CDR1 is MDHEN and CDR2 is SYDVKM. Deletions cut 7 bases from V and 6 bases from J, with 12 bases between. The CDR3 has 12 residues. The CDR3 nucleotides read TGTGCCAGCACGCCAGTAGATTCTGAAGCTTTCTTT. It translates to CASTPVDSEAFF.

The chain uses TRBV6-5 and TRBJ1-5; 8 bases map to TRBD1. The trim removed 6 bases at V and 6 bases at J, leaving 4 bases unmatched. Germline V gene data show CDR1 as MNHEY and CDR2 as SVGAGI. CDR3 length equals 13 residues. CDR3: CASSDRGGQPQHF. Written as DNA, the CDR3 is TGTGCCAGCAGCGACAGGGGAGGTCAGCCCCAGCATTTT.

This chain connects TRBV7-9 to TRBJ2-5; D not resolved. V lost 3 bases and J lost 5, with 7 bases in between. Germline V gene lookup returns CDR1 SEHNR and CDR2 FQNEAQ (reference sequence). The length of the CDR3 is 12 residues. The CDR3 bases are TGTGCCAGCAGCTTGGGTGTGGAGACCCAGTACTTC. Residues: CASSLGVETQYF.

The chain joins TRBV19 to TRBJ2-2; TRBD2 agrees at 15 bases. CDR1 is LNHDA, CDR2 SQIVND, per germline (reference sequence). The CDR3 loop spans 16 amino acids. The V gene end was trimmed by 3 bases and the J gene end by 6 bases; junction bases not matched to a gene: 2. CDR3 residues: CASSIGLAGGSGELFF. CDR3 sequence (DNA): TGTGCCAGTAGTATCGGACTAGCGGGAGGGTCCGGGGAGCTGTTTTTT.

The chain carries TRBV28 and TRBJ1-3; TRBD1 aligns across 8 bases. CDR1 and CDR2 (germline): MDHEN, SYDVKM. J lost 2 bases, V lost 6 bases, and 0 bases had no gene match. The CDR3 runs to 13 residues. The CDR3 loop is CASRTGAGNTIYF. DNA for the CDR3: TGTGCCAGCAGGACAGGGGCTGGAAACACCATATATTTT.

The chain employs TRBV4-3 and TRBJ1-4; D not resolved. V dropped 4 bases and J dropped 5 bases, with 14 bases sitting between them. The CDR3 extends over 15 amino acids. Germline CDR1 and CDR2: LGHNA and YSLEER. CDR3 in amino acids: CASSPSMRNNEKLFF. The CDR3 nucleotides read TGCGCCAGCAGCCCAAGTATGAGGAACAATGAAAAACTGTTTTTT.

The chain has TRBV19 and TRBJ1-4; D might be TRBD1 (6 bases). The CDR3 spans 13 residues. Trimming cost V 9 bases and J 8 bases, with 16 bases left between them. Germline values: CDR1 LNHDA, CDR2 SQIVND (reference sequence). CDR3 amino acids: CASQRQGREKLFF. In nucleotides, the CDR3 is TGTGCCAGCCAAAGGCAGGGGCGAGAAAAACTGTTTTTT. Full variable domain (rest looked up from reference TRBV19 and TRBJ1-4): DGGITQSPKYLFRKEGQNVTLSCEQNLNHDAMYWYRQDPGQGLRLIYYSQIVNDFQKGDIAEGYSVSREKKESFPLTVTSAQKNPTAFYLCASQRQGREKLFFGSGTQLSVL.

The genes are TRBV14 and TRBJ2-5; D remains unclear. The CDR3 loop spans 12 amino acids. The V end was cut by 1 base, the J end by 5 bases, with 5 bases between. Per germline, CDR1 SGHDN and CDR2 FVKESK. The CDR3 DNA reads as TGTGCCAGCAGCCAAGCTTGGGAGACCCAGTACTTC. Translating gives CASSQAWETQYF.

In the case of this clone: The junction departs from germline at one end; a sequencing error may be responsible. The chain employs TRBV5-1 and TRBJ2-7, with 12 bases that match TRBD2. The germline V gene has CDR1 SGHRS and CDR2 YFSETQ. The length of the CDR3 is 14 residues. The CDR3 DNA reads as TGTGCCAGCAGGCGGACTAGCGGGGCCTACGAGCAGTACTTC. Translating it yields CASRRTSGAYEQYF.

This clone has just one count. For the CDR3, the DNA is TGTGCCAGCAGCGTAGAGGTGCGCCTAGCGGGCCTGAACACCGGGGAGCTGTTTTTT. Translation gives CASSVEVRLAGLNTGELFF. The V and J genes are TRBV9 and TRBJ2-2; TRBD2 matches 8 bases. This CDR3 is 19 amino acids long. Germline V gene data show CDR1 as SGDLS and CDR2 as YYNGEE. Unmatched junction bases numbered 11, after V lost 0 bases and J lost 1 base.

CDR3 region: CASWTRRMNQPQHF. The CDR3 bases are TGTGCCAGCTGGACGCGACGGATGAATCAGCCCCAGCATTTT. V usage is TRBV6-5 and J usage is TRBJ1-5, with D unclear. V was clipped by 8 bases and J by 4 bases, with 15 bases between them. The CDR3 contains 14 residues. Germline values: CDR1 MNHEY, CDR2 SVGAGI.

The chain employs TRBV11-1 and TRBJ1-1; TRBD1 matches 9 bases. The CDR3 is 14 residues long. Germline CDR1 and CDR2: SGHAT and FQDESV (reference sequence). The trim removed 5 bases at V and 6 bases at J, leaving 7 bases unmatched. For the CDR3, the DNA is TGTGCCAGCAGCCTCACCGACAGGGGGTCTGAAGCTTTCTTT. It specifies CASSLTDRGSEAFF.

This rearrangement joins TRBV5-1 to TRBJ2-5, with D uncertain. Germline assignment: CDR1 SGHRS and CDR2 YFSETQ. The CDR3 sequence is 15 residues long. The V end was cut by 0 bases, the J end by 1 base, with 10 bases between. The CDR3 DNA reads TGCGCCAGCAGCTTGGAGGGAAGGGTCCAAGAGACCCAGTACTTC. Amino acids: CASSLEGRVQETQYF.

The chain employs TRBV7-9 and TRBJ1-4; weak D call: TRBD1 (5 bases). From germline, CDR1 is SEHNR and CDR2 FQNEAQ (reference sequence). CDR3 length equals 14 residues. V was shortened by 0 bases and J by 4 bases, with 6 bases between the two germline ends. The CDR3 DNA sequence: TGTGCCAGCAGCTTAGCAGGGGTTAATGAAAAACTGTTTTTT. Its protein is CASSLAGVNEKLFF.

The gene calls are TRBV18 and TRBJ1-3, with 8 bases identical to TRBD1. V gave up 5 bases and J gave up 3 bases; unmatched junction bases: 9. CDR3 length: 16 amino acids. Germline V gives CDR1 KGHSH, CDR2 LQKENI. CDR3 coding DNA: TGTGCCAGCTCAACGATCGGACAGGGAGGTGGAAACACCATATATTTT. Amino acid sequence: CASSTIGQGGGNTIYF.

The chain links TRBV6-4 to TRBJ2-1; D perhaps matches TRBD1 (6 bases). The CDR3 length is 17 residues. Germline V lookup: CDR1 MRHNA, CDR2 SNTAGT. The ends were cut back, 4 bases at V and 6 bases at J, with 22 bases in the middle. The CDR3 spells CASSASNSQGRINEQFF. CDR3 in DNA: TGTGCCAGCAGTGCCTCAAACTCGCAGGGGCGCATCAATGAGCAGTTCTTC.